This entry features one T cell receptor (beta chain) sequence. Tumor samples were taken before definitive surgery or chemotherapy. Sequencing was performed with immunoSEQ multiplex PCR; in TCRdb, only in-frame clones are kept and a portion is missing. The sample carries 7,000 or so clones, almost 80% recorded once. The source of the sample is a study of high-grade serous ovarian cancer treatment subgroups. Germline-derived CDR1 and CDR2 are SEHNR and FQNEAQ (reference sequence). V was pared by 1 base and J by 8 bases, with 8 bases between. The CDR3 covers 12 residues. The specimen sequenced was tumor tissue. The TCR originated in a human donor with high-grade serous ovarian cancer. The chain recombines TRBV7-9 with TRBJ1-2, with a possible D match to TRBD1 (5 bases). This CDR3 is CASSLDGDGYTF. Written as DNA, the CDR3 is TGTGCCAGCAGCTTAGACGGGGACGGCTACACCTTC.